This entry describes one T cell receptor beta chain. Its antigen is not known. The V gene end was trimmed by 6 bases and the J gene end by 5 bases; junction bases not matched to a gene: 9. This CDR3 spans 16 amino acids. The germline gives CDR1 SGHTA, CDR2 FQGNSA. The source of the sample is a study of cytomegalovirus exposure and HLA in healthy donors. Study-wide points: Three CMV-associated chains proved CMV antigen-specific in vitro.

Primers: 60 Vbeta forward and 13 Jbeta reverse. Libraries were prepared by immunoSEQ multiplex PCR; TCRdb keeps only in-frame clonotypes and omits some of them. The sample lists some 200,000 clones; approximately 79% were seen once. Sequenced sample: PBMCs. The TCR sequence derives from a man aged 40-49 years in good health and CMV-seropositive. The chain uses TRBV7-2 and TRBJ2-3; 12 nucleotides line up with TRBD2. CDR3 nucleotide sequence: TGTGCCAGCAGTACCCTAGCGGGGGGGCCGGTAGATACGCAGTATTTT. The encoded protein is CASSTLAGGPVDTQYF.